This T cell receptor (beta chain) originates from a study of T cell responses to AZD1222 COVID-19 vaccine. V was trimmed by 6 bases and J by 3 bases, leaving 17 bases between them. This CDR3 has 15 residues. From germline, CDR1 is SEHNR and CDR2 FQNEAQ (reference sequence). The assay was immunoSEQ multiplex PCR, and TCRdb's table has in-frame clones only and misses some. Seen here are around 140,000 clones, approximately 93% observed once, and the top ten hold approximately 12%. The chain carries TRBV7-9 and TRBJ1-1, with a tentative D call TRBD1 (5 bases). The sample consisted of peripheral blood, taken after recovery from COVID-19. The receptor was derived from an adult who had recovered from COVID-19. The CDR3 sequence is CASRNPNQGYTEAFF. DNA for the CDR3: TGTGCCAGCAGGAATCCTAACCAGGGATACACTGAAGCTTTCTTT. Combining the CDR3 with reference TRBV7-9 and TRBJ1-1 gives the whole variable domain DTGVSQNPRHKITKRGQNVTFRCDPISEHNRLYWYRQTLGQGPEFLTYFQNEAQLEKSRLLSDRFSAERPKGSFSTLEIQRTEQGDSAMYLCASRNPNQGYTEAFFGQGTRLTVV.